The next 5 T cell receptor beta chains were all read from a single sample in a study of T cells in Graves' hyperthyroidism and ophthalmopathy. From RNA transcripts, TCR beta CDR3 regions were amplified. Primed by the HTBI set, a first-round RT-PCR was run on the TCR CDR3. A single record per CDR3 protein comes from TCRdb applying MiXCR to the multiplex PCR reads. The table lists approximately 690,000 distinct CDR3 sequences, 13% to 15% of them singletons. Sequencing was performed on blood. These receptors were collected from a woman aged 50 to 60 with Graves' ophthalmopathy.

This clonotype was recorded at least ten times. V gene TRBV18 combines with J gene TRBJ1-1, with unresolved D. The V gene lost 3 bases and the J gene lost 7 bases, with 15 bases spanning the gap. This CDR3 comprises 14 residues. In germline, CDR1 is KGHSH, CDR2 LQKENI. The CDR3 sequence is CASSPLRDMVEAFF. In DNA form, the CDR3 reads TGTGCCAGCTCACCCCTAAGGGATATGGTTGAAGCTTTCTTT. The whole variable domain, filled in from reference TRBV18 and TRBJ1-1, reads NAGVMQNPRHLVRRRGQEARLRCSPMKGHSHVYWYRQLPEEGLKFMVYLQKENIIDESGMPKERFSAEFPKEGPSILRIQQVVRGDSAAYFCASSPLRDMVEAFFGQGTRLTVV.

This clonotype turned up a few times. This chain joins TRBV29-1 and TRBJ1-1; perhaps TRBD1 as D (6 bases). V was pared by 6 bases and J by 7 bases, with 9 bases between. This CDR3 is built from 10 residues. The germline CDR1 and CDR2 sequences are SQVTM and ANQGSEA. CDR3 sequence reads: CSVRQVEAFF. As DNA, the CDR3 is TGCAGCGTCAGACAGGTTGAAGCTTTCTTT. Full variable domain (remainder filled in from reference TRBV29-1 and TRBJ1-1): SAVISQKPSRDICQRGTSLTIQCQVDSQVTMMFWYRQQPGQSLTLIATANQGSEATYESGFVIDKFPISRPNLTFSTLTVSNMSPEDSSIYLCSVRQVEAFFGQGTRLTVV.

This clonotype appeared many times. This chain joins TRBV28 and TRBJ1-2; tentative D call: TRBD1 (6 bases). CDR3 length: 13 residues. Germline CDR1 reads MDHEN; CDR2 reads SYDVKM. V lost 3 bases and J lost 5, with 10 bases in between. The CDR3 spells CASSFSGEYGYTF. The DNA of the CDR3 is TGTGCCAGCAGTTTCTCAGGGGAATATGGCTACACCTTC.

This clonotype was detected only a few times. The genes are TRBV24-1 and TRBJ2-3; D uncertain. V dropped 4 bases and J dropped 2 bases, with 9 bases sitting between them. This CDR3 is 14 amino acids long. Germline V gene data show CDR1 as KGHDR and CDR2 as SFDVKD. CDR3 sequence (DNA): TGTGCCACCAGTGAGTCGTCCTTCACAGATACGCAGTATTTT. This codes for CATSESSFTDTQYF.

This clonotype was recorded at least ten times. The genes are TRBV18 and TRBJ2-1; D perhaps matches TRBD2 (6 bases). Deletions cut 3 bases from V and 4 bases from J, with 19 bases between. This CDR3 has 17 amino acids. Germline V gene lookup returns CDR1 KGHSH and CDR2 LQKENI. The CDR3: CASSPTAGPSAYNEQFF. In DNA form, the CDR3 reads TGTGCCAGCTCACCGACGGCAGGGCCTAGCGCGTACAATGAGCAGTTCTTC.